This entry concerns a single T cell receptor beta chain. The data derive from a study of control samples from healthy donors and cancer patients. The method was immunoSEQ multiplex PCR; TCRdb's version includes in-frame clones alone and lacks a portion of them. The sample lists tens of thousands of clones; 75% to 90% were seen once. The ends were cut back, 2 bases at V and 7 bases at J, with 8 bases in the middle. This CDR3 region has 13 residues. CDR1 and CDR2 (germline): MNHEY, SVGAGI. This chain links TRBV6-5 with TRBJ2-2; D is perhaps TRBD1 (6 bases). Sample: PBMCs. The clonotype comes from a man aged 55 to 69 with head and neck cancer. The chain's CDR3 is CASSYLRGGELFF. The CDR3 DNA reads as TGTGCCAGCAGTTACCTCAGGGGCGGGGAGCTGTTTTTT.